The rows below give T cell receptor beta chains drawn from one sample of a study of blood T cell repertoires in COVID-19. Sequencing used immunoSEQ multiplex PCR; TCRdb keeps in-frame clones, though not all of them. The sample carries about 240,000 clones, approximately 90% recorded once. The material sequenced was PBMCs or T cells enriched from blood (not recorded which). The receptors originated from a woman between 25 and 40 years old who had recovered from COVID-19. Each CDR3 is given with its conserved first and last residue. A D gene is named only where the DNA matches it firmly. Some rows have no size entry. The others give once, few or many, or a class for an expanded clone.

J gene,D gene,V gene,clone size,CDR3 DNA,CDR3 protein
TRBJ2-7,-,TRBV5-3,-,TGTGCCAGAAGCTTGGATGGTAGAGCGATTTACGAGCAGTACTTC,CARSLDGRAIYEQYF
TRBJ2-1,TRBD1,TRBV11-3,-,TGTGCCAGCAGCTCGGGACAGGGGGGTGAGCAGTTCTTC,CASSSGQGGEQFF
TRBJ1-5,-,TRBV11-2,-,TGTGCCAGCAGCCCGGAGCCCATCCAGCCCCAGCATTTT,CASSPEPIQPQHF
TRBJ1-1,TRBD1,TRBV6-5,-,TGTGCCAGCAGTACAAAGACAGGGTCCCCTGAAGCTTTCTTT,CASSTKTGSPEAFF
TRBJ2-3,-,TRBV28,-,TGTGCCAGCAGTCTCGTTAGCGCCCCCGGGGATACGCAGTATTTT,CASSLVSAPGDTQYF
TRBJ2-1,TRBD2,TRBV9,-,TGTGCCAGCAGCGTAGAGTCTAGCGGGTACAATGAGCAGTTCTTC,CASSVESSGYNEQFF
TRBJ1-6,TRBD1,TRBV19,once,TGTGCCAGTAGTTCCTCAGGGGGCAATAATTCACCCCTCCACTTT,CASSSSGGNNSPLHF
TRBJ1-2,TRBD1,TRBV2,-,TGTGCCCGGGGACAGGGTCACGGCTACACCTTC,CARGQGHGYTF
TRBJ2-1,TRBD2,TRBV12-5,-,TGTGCTTGTTCTAGCGACGGGAGGAGTTTCGATGAGCAGTTCTTC,CACSSDGRSFDEQFF
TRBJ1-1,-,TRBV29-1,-,TGCAGCGGTAGGACGGAGGTTGTCACTGAAGCTTTCTTT,CSGRTEVVTEAFF
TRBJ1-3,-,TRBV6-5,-,TGTGCCAGCAGTTCCCCCCCAGGAAACACCATATATTTT,CASSSPPGNTIYF
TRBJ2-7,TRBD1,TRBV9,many,TGTGCCAGCAGCGTAGGGGACAGCTACGAGCAGTACTTC,CASSVGDSYEQYF
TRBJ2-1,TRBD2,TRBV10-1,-,TGCGCCAGCAGAGAGACCGGGACTAGCGCTTTCTGCTCCTACAATGAGCAGTTCTTC,CASRETGTSAFCSYNEQFF
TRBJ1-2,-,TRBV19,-,TGTGCCAGTAGTCTCCTGACAGGAGGCTACACCTTC,CASSLLTGGYTF
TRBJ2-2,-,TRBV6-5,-,TGTGCCAGCAGTTCCCCCACCGCAGTCACCGGGGAGCTGTTTTTT,CASSSPTAVTGELFF
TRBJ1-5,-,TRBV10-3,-,TGTGCCATCAGTGCCCTCGGTGAGGGCAATCAGCCCCAGCATTTT,CAISALGEGNQPQHF
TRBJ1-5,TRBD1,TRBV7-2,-,TGTGCCAGCAGCATGACAGGGGATCAGCCCCAGCATTTT,CASSMTGDQPQHF
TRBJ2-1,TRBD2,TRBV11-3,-,TGTGCCAGCAGCCCGCGGACTAGGGCTGATGAGCAGTTCTTC,CASSPRTRADEQFF
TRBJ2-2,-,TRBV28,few,TGTGTGGTCCGCGGCCCCGGGGAGCTGTTTTTT,CVVRGPGELFF
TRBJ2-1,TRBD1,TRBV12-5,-,TGTGCTAGTGGTCCACCCGGGACAGGAGCCTACAATGAGCAGTTCTTC,CASGPPGTGAYNEQFF
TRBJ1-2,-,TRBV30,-,TGTGCCTGGAGTGTGACCCCCCCTGGGGCAGGATATGGCTACACCTTC,CAWSVTPPGAGYGYTF
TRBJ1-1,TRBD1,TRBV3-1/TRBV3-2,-,TGTGCCAGCAGCCAAGAGAACAGGGGGCGGAACACTGAAGCTTTCTTT,CASSQENRGRNTEAFF
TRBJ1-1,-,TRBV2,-,TGTGCCAGCAGTGAACACGGCACCGGGGGCACTGAAGCTTTCTTT,CASSEHGTGGTEAFF
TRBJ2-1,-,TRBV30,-,TGTGCCTGGAGCGGCGGGGGCCCATACAATGAGCAGTTCTTC,CAWSGGGPYNEQFF
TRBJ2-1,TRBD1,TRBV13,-,TGTGCCAGCAGCCCCTCGACAGTAAGGGGGCAGAGCTCCTACAATGAGCAGTTCTTC,CASSPSTVRGQSSYNEQFF